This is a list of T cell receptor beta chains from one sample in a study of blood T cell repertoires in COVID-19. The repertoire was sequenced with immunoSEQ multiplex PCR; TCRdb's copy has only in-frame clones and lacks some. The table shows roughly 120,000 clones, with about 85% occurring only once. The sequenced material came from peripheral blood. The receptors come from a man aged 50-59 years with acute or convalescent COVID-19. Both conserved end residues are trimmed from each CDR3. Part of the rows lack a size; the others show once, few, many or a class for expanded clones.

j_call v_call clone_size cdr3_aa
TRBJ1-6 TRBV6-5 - ASSPRGRNSPLH
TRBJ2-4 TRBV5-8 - ASSLDQGPNIQY
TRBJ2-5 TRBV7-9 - ASSLDSVQETQY
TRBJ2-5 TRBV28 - ASSTRTRSQETQY
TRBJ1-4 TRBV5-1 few ASSLAKGTGAEKLF
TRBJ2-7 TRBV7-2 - ASSLSPGGPYEQY
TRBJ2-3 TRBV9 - ASSVGWGESTDTQY
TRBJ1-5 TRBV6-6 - ASSPPGRGDSNQPQH
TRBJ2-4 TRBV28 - ATRAGGDRNIQY
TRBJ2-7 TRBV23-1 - ASSHPGQEYYEQY
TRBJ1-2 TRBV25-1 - ASSRQGIGYGYT
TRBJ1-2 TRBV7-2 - ASSLGRGYYGYT
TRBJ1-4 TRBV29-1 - SIRDRGEKLF
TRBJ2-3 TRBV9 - ASSPTTDTQY
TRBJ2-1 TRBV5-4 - ASSSGQVSSYNEQF
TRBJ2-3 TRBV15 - ATSSRTSGVTDTQY
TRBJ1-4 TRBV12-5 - ASGLTLGHSNEKLF
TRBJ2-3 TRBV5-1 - ASRTSGGYTDTQY
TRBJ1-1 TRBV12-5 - ASGLAPTGSTEAF
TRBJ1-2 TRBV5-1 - ASSSEKGQGGNQYGYT
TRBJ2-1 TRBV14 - ASSLSGGTGNEQF
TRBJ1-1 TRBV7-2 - ASSFRDRNTEAF
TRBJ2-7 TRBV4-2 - ASSQYSGYEQY
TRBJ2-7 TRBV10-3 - AISTDRDVHEQY
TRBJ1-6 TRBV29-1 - NPGPPPRSSYNSPLH
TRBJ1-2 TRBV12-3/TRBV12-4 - ASSPRVGYT
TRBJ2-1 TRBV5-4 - ASSLGLSNEQF